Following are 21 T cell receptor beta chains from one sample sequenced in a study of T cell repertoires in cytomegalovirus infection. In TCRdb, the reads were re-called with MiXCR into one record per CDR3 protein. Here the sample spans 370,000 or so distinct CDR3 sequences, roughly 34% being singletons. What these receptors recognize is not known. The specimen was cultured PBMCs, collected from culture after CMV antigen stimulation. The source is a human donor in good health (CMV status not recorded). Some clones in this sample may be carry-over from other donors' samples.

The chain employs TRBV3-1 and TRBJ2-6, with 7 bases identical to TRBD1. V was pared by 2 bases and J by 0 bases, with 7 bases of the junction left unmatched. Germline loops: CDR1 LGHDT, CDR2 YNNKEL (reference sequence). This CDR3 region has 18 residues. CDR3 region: CASSQHPGQSSGANVLTF. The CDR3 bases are TGTGCCAGCAGCCAACACCCGGGACAGAGCTCTGGGGCCAACGTCCTGACTTTC.

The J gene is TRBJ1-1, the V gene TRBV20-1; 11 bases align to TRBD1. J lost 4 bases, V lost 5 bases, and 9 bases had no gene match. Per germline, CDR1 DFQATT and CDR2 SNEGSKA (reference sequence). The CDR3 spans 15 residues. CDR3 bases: TGCAGTGCTCCGGGGCTCGGGACAGGGGGCACTGAAGCTTTCTTT. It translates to CSAPGLGTGGTEAFF.

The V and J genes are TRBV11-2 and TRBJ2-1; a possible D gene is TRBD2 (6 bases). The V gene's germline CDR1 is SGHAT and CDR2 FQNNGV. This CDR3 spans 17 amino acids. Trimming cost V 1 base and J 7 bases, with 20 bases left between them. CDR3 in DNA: TGTGCCAGCAGCTTAGTGGGTGCGCCTAGCGCAGTGAATGAGCAGTTCTTC. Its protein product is CASSLVGAPSAVNEQFF.

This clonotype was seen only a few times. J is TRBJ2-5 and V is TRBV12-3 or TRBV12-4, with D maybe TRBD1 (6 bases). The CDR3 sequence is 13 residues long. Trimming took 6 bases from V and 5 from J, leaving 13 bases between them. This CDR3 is CASSIGGDETQYF. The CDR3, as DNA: TGTGCCAGCAGCATAGGGGGAGACGAGACCCAGTACTTC.

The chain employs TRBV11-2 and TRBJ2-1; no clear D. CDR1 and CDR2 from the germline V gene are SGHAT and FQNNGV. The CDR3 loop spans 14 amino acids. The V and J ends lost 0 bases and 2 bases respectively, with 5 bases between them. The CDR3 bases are TGTGCCAGCAGCTTAGACCGGGCCTACAATGAGCAGTTCTTC. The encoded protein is CASSLDRAYNEQFF.

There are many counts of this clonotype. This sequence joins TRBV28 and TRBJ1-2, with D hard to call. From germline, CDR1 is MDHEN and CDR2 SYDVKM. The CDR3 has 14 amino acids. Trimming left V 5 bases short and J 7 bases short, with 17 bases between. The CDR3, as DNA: TGTGCCAGCAGTCTAATCTCCCGGGCTTCTGGCTACACCTTC. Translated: CASSLISRASGYTF.

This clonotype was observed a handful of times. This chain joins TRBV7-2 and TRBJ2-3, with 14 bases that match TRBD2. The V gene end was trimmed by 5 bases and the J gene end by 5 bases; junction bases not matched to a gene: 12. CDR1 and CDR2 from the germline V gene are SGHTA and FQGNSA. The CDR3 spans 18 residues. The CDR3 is CASSRGLAGDFREDTQYF. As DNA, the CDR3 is TGTGCCAGCAGCCGGGGACTAGCGGGAGACTTTCGGGAAGATACGCAGTATTTT.

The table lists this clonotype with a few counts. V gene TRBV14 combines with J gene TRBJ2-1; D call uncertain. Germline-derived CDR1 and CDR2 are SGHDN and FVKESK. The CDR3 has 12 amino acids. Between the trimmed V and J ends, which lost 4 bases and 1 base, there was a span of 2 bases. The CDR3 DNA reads TGTGCCAGCAGCCGGTCCTACAATGAGCAGTTCTTC. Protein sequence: CASSRSYNEQFF.

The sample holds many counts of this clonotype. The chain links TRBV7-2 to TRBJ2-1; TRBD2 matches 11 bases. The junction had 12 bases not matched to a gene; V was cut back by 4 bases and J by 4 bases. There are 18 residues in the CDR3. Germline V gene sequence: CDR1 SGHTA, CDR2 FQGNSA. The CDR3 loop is CASSYQPPTSGKYNEQFF. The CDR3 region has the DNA TGTGCCAGCAGCTACCAACCCCCGACTAGCGGGAAGTACAATGAGCAGTTCTTC.

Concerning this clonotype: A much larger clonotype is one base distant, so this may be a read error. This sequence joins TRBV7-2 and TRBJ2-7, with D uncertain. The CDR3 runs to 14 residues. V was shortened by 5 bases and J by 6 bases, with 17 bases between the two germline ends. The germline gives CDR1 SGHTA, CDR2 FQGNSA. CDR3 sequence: CASSHNARSSEQYF. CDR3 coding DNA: TGTGCCAGCAGCCATAACGCCCGATCCAGCGAGCAGTACTTC.

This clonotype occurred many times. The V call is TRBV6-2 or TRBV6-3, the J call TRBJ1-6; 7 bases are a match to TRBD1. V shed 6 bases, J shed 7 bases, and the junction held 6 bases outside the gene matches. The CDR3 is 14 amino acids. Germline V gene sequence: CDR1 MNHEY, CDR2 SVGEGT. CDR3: CASRWTGLNSPLHF. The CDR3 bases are TGTGCCAGCAGATGGACAGGCTTGAATTCACCCCTCCACTTT.

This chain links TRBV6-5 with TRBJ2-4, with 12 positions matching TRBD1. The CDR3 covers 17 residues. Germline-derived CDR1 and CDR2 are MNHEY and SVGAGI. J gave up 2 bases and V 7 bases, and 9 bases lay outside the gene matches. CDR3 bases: TGTGCCAGCAAGCCGGGACAGGGGGCTTTACCCAAAAACATTCAGTACTTC. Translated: CASKPGQGALPKNIQYF.

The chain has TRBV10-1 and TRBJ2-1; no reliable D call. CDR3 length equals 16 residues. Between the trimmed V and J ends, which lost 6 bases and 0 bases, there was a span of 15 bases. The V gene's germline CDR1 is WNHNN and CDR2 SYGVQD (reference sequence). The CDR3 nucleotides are TGCGCCAGCAGCGCCGATCGAGGCCTCTCCTACAATGAGCAGTTCTTC. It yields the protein CASSADRGLSYNEQFF.

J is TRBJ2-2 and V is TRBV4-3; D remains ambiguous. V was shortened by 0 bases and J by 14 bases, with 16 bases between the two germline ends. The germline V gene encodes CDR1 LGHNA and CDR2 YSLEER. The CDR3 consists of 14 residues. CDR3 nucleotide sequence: TGCGCCAGCAGCCAAGATCAGGCGCCCGACCGACTGTTTTTT. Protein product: CASSQDQAPDRLFF.

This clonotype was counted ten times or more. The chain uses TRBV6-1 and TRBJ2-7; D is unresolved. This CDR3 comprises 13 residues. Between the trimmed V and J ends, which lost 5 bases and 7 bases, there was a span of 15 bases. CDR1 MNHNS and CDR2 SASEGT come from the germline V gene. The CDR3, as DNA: TGTGCCAGCAGTTCCGCCTTCGGGCGGGAGCAGTACTTC. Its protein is CASSSAFGREQYF.

The CDR3 loop reads CASSPSPGGGYGYTF. The CDR3 nucleotides read TGCGCCAGCAGCCCCTCGCCCGGGGGCGGGTATGGCTACACCTTC. V gene TRBV4-3 combines with J gene TRBJ1-2; D might be TRBD1 (6 bases). The V end lost 4 bases, the J end lost 5 bases, and 17 bases lay between the germline ends. There are 15 residues in the CDR3. Germline V gives CDR1 LGHNA, CDR2 YSLEER.

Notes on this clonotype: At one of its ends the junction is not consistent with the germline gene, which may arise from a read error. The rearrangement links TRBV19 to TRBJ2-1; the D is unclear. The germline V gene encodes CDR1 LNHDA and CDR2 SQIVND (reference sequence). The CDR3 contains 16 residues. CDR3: CAGSSRHSRAGNEQFF. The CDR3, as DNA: TGTGCCGGTAGTTCCAGACACTCCCGGGCTGGCAATGAGCAGTTCTTC.

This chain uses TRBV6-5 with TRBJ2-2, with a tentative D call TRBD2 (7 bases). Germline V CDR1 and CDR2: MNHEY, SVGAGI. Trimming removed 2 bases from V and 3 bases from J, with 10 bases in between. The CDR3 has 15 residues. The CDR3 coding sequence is TGTGCCAGCAGTTACCGGGGGGCGGACACCGGGGAGCTGTTTTTT. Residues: CASSYRGADTGELFF.

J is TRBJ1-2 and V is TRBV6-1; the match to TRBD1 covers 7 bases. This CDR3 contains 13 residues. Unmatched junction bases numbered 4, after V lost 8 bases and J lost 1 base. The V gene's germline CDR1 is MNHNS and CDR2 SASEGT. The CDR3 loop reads CASDRDFNYGYTF. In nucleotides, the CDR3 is TGTGCCAGCGACAGGGACTTTAACTATGGCTACACCTTC.

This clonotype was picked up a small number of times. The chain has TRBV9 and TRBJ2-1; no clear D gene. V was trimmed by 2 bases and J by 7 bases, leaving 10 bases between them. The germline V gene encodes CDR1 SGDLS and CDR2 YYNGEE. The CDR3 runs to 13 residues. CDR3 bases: TGTGCCAGCAGCGTCAGGAGTGGTAATGAGCAGTTCTTC. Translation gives CASSVRSGNEQFF.

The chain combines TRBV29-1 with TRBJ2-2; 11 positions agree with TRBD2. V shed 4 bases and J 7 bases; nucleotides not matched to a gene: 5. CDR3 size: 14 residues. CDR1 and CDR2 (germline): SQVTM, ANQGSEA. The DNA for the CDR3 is TGCAGCGTTGCCTCCACTAGCGGGAGCGGGGAGCTGTTTTTT. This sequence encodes CSVASTSGSGELFF.